What follows describes a single T cell receptor (beta chain). Germline V gene sequence: CDR1 LNHDA, CDR2 SQIVND (reference sequence). The CDR3 is made up of 17 amino acids. V lost 7 bases, J lost 0 bases, and 8 bases stayed unmatched. This sample was included in a study of blood T cell repertoires in COVID-19. Study-level information: From T cells, B-cell-depleted T cells, or PBMCs came the material, which was cDNA or gDNA.

Clones were read by immunoSEQ multiplex PCR, and TCRdb kept only the in-frame ones, dropping some. The repertoire holds fewer than 50,000 clones, with approximately 82% as singletons. The TCR sequence derives from a woman older than 75 with active or convalescent COVID-19. The chain is built from TRBV19 and TRBJ2-6; 8 bases fit TRBD2. Material: peripheral blood. The CDR3 nucleotides read TGTGCCAGTAACATAGCGGGATTGGACTCTGGGGCCAACGTCCTGACTTTC. It is translated as CASNIAGLDSGANVLTF.